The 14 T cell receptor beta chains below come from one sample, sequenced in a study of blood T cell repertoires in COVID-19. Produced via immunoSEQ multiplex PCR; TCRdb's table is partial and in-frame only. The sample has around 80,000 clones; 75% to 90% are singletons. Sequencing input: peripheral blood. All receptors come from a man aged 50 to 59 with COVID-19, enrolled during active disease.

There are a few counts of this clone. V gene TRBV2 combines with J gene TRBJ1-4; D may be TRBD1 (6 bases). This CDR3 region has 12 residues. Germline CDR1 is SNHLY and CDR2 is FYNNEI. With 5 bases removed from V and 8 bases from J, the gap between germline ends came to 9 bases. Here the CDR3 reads CASSLQGEKLFF. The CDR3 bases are TGTGCCAGCAGTCTTCAGGGGGAAAAACTGTTTTTT.

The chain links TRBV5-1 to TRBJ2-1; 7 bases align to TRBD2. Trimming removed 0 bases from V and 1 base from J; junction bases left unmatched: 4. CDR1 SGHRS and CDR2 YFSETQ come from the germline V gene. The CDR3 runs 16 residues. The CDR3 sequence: CASSLDRTRSYNEQFF. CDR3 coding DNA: TGCGCCAGCAGCTTGGATCGGACTAGGTCCTACAATGAGCAGTTCTTC.

CDR3 in amino acids: CASSQVVIRDRAIYGYTF. In nucleotides, the CDR3 is TGCGCCAGCAGCCAAGTCGTGATCCGGGACAGGGCCATCTATGGCTACACCTTC. This sequence joins TRBV4-1 and TRBJ1-2; 9 bases line up with TRBD1. The germline V gene encodes CDR1 MGHRA and CDR2 YSYEKL. The CDR3 length is 18 residues. V dropped 1 base and J dropped 4; count of bases not matched to a gene: 13.

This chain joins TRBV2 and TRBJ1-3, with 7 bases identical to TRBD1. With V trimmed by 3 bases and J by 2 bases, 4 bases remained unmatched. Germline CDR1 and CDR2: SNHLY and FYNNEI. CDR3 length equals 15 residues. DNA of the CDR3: TGTGCCAGCAGTGAGAACAGGGGACCTGGAAACACCATATATTTT. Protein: CASSENRGPGNTIYF.

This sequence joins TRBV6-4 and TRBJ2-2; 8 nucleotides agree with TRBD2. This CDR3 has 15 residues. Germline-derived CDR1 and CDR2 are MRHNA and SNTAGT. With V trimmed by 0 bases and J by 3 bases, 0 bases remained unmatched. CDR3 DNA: TGTGCCAGCAGTGACTCAGCGGGAGACACCGGGGAGCTGTTTTTT. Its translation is CASSDSAGDTGELFF.

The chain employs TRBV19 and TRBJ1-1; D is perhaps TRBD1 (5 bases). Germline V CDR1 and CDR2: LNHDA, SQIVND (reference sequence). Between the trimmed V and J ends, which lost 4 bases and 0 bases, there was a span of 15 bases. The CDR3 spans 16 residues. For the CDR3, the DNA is TGTGCCAGTAGTACTTACGGGGGAAGTATGAACACTGAAGCTTTCTTT. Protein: CASSTYGGSMNTEAFF.

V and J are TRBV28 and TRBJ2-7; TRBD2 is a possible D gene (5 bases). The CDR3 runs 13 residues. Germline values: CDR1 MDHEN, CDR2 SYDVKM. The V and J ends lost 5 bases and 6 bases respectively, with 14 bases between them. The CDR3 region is CASSRGRDREQYF. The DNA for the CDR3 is TGTGCCAGCAGTCGGGGTAGGGATCGCGAGCAGTACTTC.

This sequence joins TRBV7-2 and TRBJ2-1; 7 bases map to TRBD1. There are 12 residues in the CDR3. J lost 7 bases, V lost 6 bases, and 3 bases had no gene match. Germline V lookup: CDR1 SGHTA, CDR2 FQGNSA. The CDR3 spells CASSYRGNEQFF. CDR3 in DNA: TGTGCCAGCAGTTACAGGGGAAATGAGCAGTTCTTC.

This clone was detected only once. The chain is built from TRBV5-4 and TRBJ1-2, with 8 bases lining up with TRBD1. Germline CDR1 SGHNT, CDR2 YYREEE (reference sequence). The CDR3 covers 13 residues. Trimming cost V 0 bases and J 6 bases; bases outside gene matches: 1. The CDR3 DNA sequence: TGTGCCAGCAGCTTGGCAGGGGGCGATGGCTACACCTTC. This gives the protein CASSLAGGDGYTF.

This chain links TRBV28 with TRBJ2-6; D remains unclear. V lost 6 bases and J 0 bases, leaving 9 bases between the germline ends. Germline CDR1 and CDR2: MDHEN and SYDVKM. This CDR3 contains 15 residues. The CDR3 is CASRLRSSGANVLTF. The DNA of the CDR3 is TGTGCCAGCAGGTTAAGGAGCTCTGGGGCCAACGTCCTGACTTTC.

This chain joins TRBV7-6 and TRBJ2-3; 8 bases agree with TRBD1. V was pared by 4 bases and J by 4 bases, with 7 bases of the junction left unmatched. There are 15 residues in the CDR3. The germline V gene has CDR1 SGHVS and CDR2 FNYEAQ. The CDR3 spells CASSSSGQGADTQYF. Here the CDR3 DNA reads TGTGCCAGCAGCTCTTCCGGACAGGGTGCAGATACGCAGTATTTT.

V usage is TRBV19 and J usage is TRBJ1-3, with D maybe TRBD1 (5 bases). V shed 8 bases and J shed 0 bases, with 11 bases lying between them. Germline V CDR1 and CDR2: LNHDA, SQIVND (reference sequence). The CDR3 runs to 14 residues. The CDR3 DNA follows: TGTGCCAGTGCAGGGCTTATCTCTGGAAACACCATATATTTT. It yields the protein CASAGLISGNTIYF. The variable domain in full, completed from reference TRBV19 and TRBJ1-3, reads DGGITQSPKYLFRKEGQNVTLSCEQNLNHDAMYWYRQDPGQGLRLIYYSQIVNDFQKGDIAEGYSVSREKKESFPLTVTSAQKNPTAFYLCASAGLISGNTIYFGEGSWLTVV.

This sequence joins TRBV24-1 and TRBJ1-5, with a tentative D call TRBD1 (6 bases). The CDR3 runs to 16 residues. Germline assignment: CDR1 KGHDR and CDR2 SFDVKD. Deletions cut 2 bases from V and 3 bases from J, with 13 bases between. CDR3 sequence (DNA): TGTGCCACCAGTGATTGGGGAACAGGGTTCAATCAGCCCCAGCATTTT. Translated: CATSDWGTGFNQPQHF.

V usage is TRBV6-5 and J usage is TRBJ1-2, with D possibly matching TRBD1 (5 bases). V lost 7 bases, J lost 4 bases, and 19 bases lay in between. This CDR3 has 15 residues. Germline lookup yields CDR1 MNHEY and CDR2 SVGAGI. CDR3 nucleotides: TGTGCCAGCATCCCAGGGCGGGGGGTTGGCTATGGCTACACCTTC. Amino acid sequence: CASIPGRGVGYGYTF.